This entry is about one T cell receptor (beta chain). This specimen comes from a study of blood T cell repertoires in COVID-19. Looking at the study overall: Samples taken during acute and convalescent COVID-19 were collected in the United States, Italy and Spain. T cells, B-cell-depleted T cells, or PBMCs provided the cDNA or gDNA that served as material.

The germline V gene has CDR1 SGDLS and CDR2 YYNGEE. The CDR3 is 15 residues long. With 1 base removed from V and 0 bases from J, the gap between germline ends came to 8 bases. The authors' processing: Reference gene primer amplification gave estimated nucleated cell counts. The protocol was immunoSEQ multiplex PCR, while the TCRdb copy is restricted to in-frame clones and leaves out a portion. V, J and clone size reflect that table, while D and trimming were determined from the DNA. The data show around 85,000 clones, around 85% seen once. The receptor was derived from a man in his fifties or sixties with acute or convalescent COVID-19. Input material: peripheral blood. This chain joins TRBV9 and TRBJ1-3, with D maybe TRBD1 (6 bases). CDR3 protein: CASSVRGGSGNTIYF. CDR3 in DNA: TGTGCCAGCAGCGTAAGGGGGGGCTCTGGAAACACCATATATTTT.